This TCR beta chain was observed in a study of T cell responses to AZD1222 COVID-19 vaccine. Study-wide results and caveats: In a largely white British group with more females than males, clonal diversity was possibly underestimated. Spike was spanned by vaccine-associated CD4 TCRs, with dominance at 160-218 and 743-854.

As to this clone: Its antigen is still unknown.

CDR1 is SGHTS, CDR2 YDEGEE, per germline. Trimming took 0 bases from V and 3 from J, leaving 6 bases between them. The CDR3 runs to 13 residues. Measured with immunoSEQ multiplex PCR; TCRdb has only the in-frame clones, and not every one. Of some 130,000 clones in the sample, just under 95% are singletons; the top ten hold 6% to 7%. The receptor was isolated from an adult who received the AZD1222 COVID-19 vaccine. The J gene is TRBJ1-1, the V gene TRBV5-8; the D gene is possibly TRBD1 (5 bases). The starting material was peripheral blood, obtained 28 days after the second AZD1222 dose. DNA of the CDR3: TGTGCCAGCAGCTTGGGAGGGGACACTGAAGCTTTCTTT. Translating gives CASSLGGDTEAFF.